Listed below are T cell receptor beta chains from one sample, sequenced in a study of cytomegalovirus exposure and HLA in healthy donors. Clones were sequenced by immunoSEQ multiplex PCR, and TCRdb holds only the in-frame ones, with some missing. Of about 120,000 clones in the sample, about 73% were seen once. The material sequenced was PBMCs. These receptors all stem from a woman aged 30 to 39 in good health and CMV-seropositive. CDR3s include the opening cysteine and the closing phenylalanine or tryptophan.

V gene: TRBV30
J gene: TRBJ1-2
CDR3 protein: CAWELDRAGGYTF

V gene: TRBV5-1
J gene: TRBJ2-7
CDR3 protein: CASSVTGDSYEQYF

V gene: TRBV28
J gene: TRBJ2-7
CDR3 protein: CASRLGQLYEQYF

V gene: TRBV9
J gene: TRBJ1-2
CDR3 protein: CASSVGGGLNYGYTF

V gene: TRBV7-9
J gene: TRBJ2-3
CDR3 protein: CASTKERSDTQYF

V gene: TRBV15
J gene: TRBJ1-2
CDR3 protein: CATSRDKGRGSGYTF

V gene: TRBV2
J gene: TRBJ1-6
CDR3 protein: CASSHDSDTPLHF

V gene: TRBV4-2
J gene: TRBJ2-3
CDR3 protein: CASSPLDGGEGDTQYF

V gene: TRBV5-8
J gene: TRBJ2-2
CDR3 protein: CASSPPGGELFF

V gene: TRBV5-5
J gene: TRBJ2-7
CDR3 protein: CASSSIAGGSYEQYF

V gene: TRBV5-1
J gene: TRBJ2-5
CDR3 protein: CASSLGDTRQETQYF

V gene: TRBV5-1
J gene: TRBJ1-4
CDR3 protein: CASTPRGQGEKLFF

V gene: TRBV4-2
J gene: TRBJ2-2
CDR3 protein: CASSQTGTGELFF

V gene: TRBV4-3
J gene: TRBJ2-1
CDR3 protein: CASSKGLPSSYNEQFF

V gene: TRBV7-9
J gene: TRBJ2-7
CDR3 protein: CASSHTTGTGRWEQYF

V gene: TRBV4-2
J gene: TRBJ2-3
CDR3 protein: CASSQAGSTDTQYF

V gene: TRBV5-4
J gene: TRBJ2-1
CDR3 protein: CASSLPGRSEQFF

V gene: TRBV29-1
J gene: TRBJ2-3
CDR3 protein: CSVEDRAGAPQYF

V gene: TRBV11-2
J gene: TRBJ2-3
CDR3 protein: CASSLSRLVSADTQYF

V gene: TRBV6-5
J gene: TRBJ2-5
CDR3 protein: CATKTGTETQYF

V gene: TRBV5-4
J gene: TRBJ2-7
CDR3 protein: CASSLGLAGGSYEQYF

V gene: TRBV28
J gene: TRBJ2-7
CDR3 protein: CATRLAGSYEQYF

V gene: TRBV7-8
J gene: TRBJ2-3
CDR3 protein: CASSPRLVWASTDTQYF

V gene: TRBV5-1
J gene: TRBJ1-1
CDR3 protein: CASSLGTTGTEAFF

V gene: TRBV6-1
J gene: TRBJ2-7
CDR3 protein: CASSEGRAYEQYF

V gene: TRBV6-1
J gene: TRBJ1-2
CDR3 protein: CASSFGGQGLEGYTF

V gene: TRBV29-1
J gene: TRBJ2-7
CDR3 protein: CSVVRGSYEQYF